This T cell receptor beta chain was identified in a study of tumor-infiltrating lymphocytes in oesophageal squamous cell carcinoma. This clonotype rates as medium-sized. TCRdb analysed the PCR reads with MiXCR anew, one entry per CDR3 protein. The sample has more than 15,000 distinct CDR3 sequences, around 50% seen once. The TCR was taken from a female donor with esophageal squamous cell carcinoma. The sequenced sample was normal esophageal tissue next to the tumor.

In nucleotides, the CDR3 is TGTGCCAGCAGCATAAGCGGGGACCTCGGTGAGCAGTACTTC. Translating it yields CASSISGDLGEQYF. The chain is built from TRBV6-1 and TRBJ2-7; TRBD2 agrees at 7 bases. V trimming: 6 bases; J trimming: 7 bases; junction bases outside the gene matches: 12. This CDR3 region has 14 residues. From germline, CDR1 is MNHNS and CDR2 SASEGT.